This T cell receptor beta chain was sequenced for a study of kidney transplant recipient with SARS-CoV-2 infection. TCRdb analysed the reads with MiXCR anew, one entry per CDR3 protein. The sample gives approximately 250,000 distinct CDR3 sequences, 25% to 35% of which show up once; more than 6.5% is in the top ten. This clonotype was counted at least ten times. The CDR3 totals 17 residues. The origin of this receptor is a male patient between 25 and 40 years old who had COVID-19 and was a kidney transplant recipient. Some T cells may arise from the graft donor. The rearrangement joins TRBV8-2 to TRBJ2-6. TRBV8-2 is given as a pseudogene. This sample comprised a blood sample, obtained at baseline and between days 110 and 120 from a kidney transplant recipient. This CDR3 reads CGIKVRITQSRANVLTF. CDR3 DNA sequence: TGTGGCATCAAGGTGAGGATAACACAAAGTCGGGCCAACGTCCTGACTTTC.